This TCR beta chain stems from a study of blood T cell repertoires in COVID-19. This CDR3 is built from 13 residues. The ends were cut back, 4 bases at V and 2 bases at J, with 8 bases in the middle. CDR1 and CDR2 from the germline V gene are SGHDT and YYEEEE. The table came from immunoSEQ multiplex PCR; TCRdb's copy has only in-frame clones and leaves some out. The sample has fewer than 250,000 clones; around four fifths are singletons. This clonotype originated in a man between 60 and 75 years old with COVID-19, enrolled during active disease. Sequences were obtained from peripheral blood. The V gene is TRBV5-6, the J gene TRBJ2-3; D is uncertain. This chain's CDR3 is CASSVQITDTQYF. The CDR3 DNA sequence: TGTGCCAGCAGCGTCCAGATCACAGATACGCAGTATTTT.